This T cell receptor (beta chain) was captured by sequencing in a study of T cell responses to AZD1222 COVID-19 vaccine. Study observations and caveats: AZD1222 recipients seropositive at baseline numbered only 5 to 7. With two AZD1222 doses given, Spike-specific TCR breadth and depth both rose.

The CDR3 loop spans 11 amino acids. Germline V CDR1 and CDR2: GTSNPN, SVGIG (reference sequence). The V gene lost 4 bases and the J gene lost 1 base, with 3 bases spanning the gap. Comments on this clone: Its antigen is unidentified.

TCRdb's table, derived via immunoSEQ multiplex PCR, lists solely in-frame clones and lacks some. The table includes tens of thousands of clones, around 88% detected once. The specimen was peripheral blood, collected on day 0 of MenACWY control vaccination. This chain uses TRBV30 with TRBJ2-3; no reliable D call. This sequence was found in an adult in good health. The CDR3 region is CAWKGTDTQYF. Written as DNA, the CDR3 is TGTGCCTGGAAGGGCACAGATACGCAGTATTTT.